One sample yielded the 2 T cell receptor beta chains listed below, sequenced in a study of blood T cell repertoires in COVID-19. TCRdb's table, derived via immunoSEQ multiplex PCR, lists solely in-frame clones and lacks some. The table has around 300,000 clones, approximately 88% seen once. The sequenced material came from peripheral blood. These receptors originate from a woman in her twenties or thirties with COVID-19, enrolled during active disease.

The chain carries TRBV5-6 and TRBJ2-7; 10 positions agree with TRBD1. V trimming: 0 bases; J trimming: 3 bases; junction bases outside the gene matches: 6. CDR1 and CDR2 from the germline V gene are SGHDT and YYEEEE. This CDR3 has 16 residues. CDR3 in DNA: TGTGCCAGCAGCTTGGGATTAGGACAGGGGGTCTACGAGCAGTACGTC. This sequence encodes CASSLGLGQGVYEQYV.

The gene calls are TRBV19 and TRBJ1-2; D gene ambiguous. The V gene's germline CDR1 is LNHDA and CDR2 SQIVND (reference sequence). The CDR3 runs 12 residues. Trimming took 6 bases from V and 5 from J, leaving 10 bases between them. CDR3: CASRPGRYGYTF. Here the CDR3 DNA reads TGTGCCAGTAGGCCCGGGAGATATGGCTACACCTTC.